One and the same sample provided the 12 T cell receptor beta chains below, sequenced in a study of cytomegalovirus exposure and HLA in healthy donors. The PCR was carried out with 60 Vbeta primers and 13 Jbeta primers. Clones were sequenced by immunoSEQ multiplex PCR, and TCRdb holds only the in-frame ones, with some missing. The sample shows about 90,000 clones, around 80% of them seen only once. Sequences were obtained from PBMCs. These receptors all stem from a young man in good health and CMV-seronegative.

A remark on this clone: Other DNA sequences of this sample code for an identical CDR3. The rearrangement links TRBV7-6 to TRBJ2-5; TRBD2 might be the D (6 bases). Trimming pared 6 bases from V and 5 bases from J, leaving 10 bases between. Germline loops: CDR1 SGHVS, CDR2 FNYEAQ. The CDR3 spans 12 residues. The CDR3 DNA reads as TGTGCCAGCAGTTCTAGCGTGGAGACCCAGTACTTC. It specifies CASSSSVETQYF.

J is TRBJ2-5 and V is TRBV19; TRBD2 matches at 11 bases. V lost 4 bases to trimming and J lost 2 bases; unmatched junction nucleotides: 21. The CDR3 totals 21 residues. Germline V gene lookup returns CDR1 LNHDA and CDR2 SQIVND (reference sequence). In DNA form, the CDR3 reads TGTGCCAGTAGTACCGCACATTTAGCGGGGGGGCGATCAGTCGAGCAAGAGACCCAGTACTTC. Its translation: CASSTAHLAGGRSVEQETQYF. The full variable domain, in which reference TRBV19 and TRBJ2-5 provide the parts outside the CDR3, is DGGITQSPKYLFRKEGQNVTLSCEQNLNHDAMYWYRQDPGQGLRLIYYSQIVNDFQKGDIAEGYSVSREKKESFPLTVTSAQKNPTAFYLCASSTAHLAGGRSVEQETQYFGPGTRLLVL.

The chain has TRBV6-1 and TRBJ1-4; no firm D call. This CDR3 is built from 15 residues. V shed 7 bases and J shed 4 bases, with 16 bases lying between them. From germline, CDR1 is MNHNS and CDR2 SASEGT. The CDR3 coding sequence is TGTGCCAGCACTCCACTAGAACGGAATAATGAAAAACTGTTTTTT. Translation: CASTPLERNNEKLFF.

V and J are TRBV7-9 and TRBJ1-1, with TRBD1 identical over 8 bases. V trimming: 2 bases; J trimming: 5 bases; junction bases outside the gene matches: 10. Looked up from germline, CDR1 is SEHNR and CDR2 is FQNEAQ (reference sequence). The CDR3 runs to 16 residues. The CDR3 DNA reads TGTGCCAGCAGCTTATCTGCAGGGGGCGCGGGAACTGAAGCTTTCTTT. Translated, it gives CASSLSAGGAGTEAFF.

The J gene is TRBJ1-1, the V gene TRBV6-1; TRBD1 matches at 10 bases. The germline gives CDR1 MNHNS, CDR2 SASEGT. Trimming removed 8 bases from V and 6 bases from J; junction bases left unmatched: 12. This CDR3 is 15 amino acids long. The chain's CDR3 is CASRRRTGGIPEAFF. Here the CDR3 DNA reads TGTGCCAGCCGACGACGGACAGGGGGTATCCCTGAAGCTTTCTTT.

This sequence joins TRBV29-1 and TRBJ1-5; TRBD1 matches 9 bases. V lost 4 bases, J lost 0 bases, and 1 base stayed unmatched. The length of the CDR3 is 14 residues. From germline, CDR1 is SQVTM and CDR2 ANQGSEA. The CDR3 region has the DNA TGCAGCGTTGCGGACAGGGGTAGCAATCAGCCCCAGCATTTT. Translating it yields CSVADRGSNQPQHF.

This rearrangement joins TRBV5-6 to TRBJ2-7; 11 positions match TRBD1. The CDR3 totals 14 residues. V lost 3 bases to trimming and J lost 3 bases; unmatched junction nucleotides: 2. CDR1 is SGHDT, CDR2 YYEEEE, per germline. The CDR3 coding sequence is TGTGCCAGCAGCTGGGGGACAGGGGGCTACGAGCAGTACTTC. This sequence encodes CASSWGTGGYEQYF.

V gene TRBV29-1 combines with J gene TRBJ2-1, with 11 positions matching TRBD1. This CDR3 region has 14 residues. V lost 0 bases, J lost 8 bases, and 3 bases stayed unmatched. Germline V gives CDR1 SQVTM, CDR2 ANQGSEA. The CDR3 DNA is TGCAGCGTTGAAGATAGGACAGGGGGCGATGAGCAGTTCTTC. Protein product: CSVEDRTGGDEQFF.

The chain couples TRBV19 to TRBJ1-1; the match to TRBD1 covers 9 bases. The germline CDR1 and CDR2 sequences are LNHDA and SQIVND (reference sequence). This CDR3 comprises 15 residues. With 2 bases clipped from V and 4 bases from J, the junction kept 5 bases outside the gene matches. CDR3 loop: CASSITPGQGTEAFF. In nucleotides, the CDR3 is TGTGCCAGTAGTATAACCCCGGGACAGGGCACTGAAGCTTTCTTT.

The genes are TRBV5-1 and TRBJ2-3; possible D gene TRBD1, 6 bases. With 0 bases removed from V and 0 bases from J, the gap between germline ends came to 14 bases. This CDR3 has 17 residues. Per germline, CDR1 SGHRS and CDR2 YFSETQ. The CDR3 nucleotides read TGCGCCAGCAGCTTGGCAGAAGGGGGTTCTAGCACAGATACGCAGTATTTT. The encoded protein is CASSLAEGGSSTDTQYF.

This chain joins TRBV5-1 and TRBJ2-1; TRBD1 matches 10 bases. Trimming removed 3 bases from V and 0 bases from J; junction bases left unmatched: 6. Per the germline V gene, CDR1 is SGHRS and CDR2 is YFSETQ. This CDR3 has 17 residues. The CDR3 sequence: CASSYPDRGSSYNEQFF. The CDR3 DNA reads TGCGCCAGCAGCTACCCGGACAGGGGGAGCTCCTACAATGAGCAGTTCTTC.

The chain carries TRBV20-1 and TRBJ2-7, with TRBD1 matching 9 bases. J lost 4 bases, V lost 6 bases, and 1 base had no gene match. In germline, CDR1 is DFQATT, CDR2 SNEGSKA (reference sequence). The CDR3 has 11 residues. CDR3 sequence: CSAGTGYEQYF. The CDR3, as DNA: TGCAGTGCCGGGACAGGGTACGAGCAGTACTTC.